The 26 T cell receptor beta chains presented below share a single source sample, sequenced in a study of cytomegalovirus exposure and HLA in healthy donors (dated by TCRdb to about 2017). Library construction relied on the immunoSEQ multiplex PCR assay. A mixture of 60 forward primers for TCR Vbeta segments and 13 reverse primers for TCR Jbeta segments was used in the multiplex PCR. TCRdb mirrors the immuneACCESS table, restricted to in-frame sequences. Some clones are absent from its copies; in checked studies, under half trace to an unresolved V gene, and the reason for the others is unknown. The sample contains over 200,000 clones, approximately 81% of them found a single time. The ten largest clones capture 1% to 1.5% of the sample. Sequenced: PBMCs. These receptor sequences come from a human donor in good health.

The V gene is TRBV28, the J gene TRBJ1-3; D not certain. The CDR3 spans 15 residues. Looked up from germline, CDR1 is MDHEN and CDR2 is SYDVKM. The V and J ends lost 7 bases and 0 bases respectively, with 13 bases between them. DNA of the CDR3: TGTGCCAGCACCGCTTTTCTGAGCTCTGGAAACACCATATATTTT. It is translated as CASTAFLSSGNTIYF.

The genes are TRBV11-2 and TRBJ2-1; perhaps TRBD2 as D (5 bases). V was pared by 0 bases and J by 7 bases, with 7 bases between. Per germline, CDR1 SGHAT and CDR2 FQNNGV. The CDR3 consists of 13 residues. The DNA of the CDR3 is TGTGCCAGCAGCTTAGATAGGAGGAATGAGCAGTTCTTC. Encoded protein: CASSLDRRNEQFF.

Regarding this clone: The junction departs from germline at one end; a sequencing error may be responsible. The rearrangement joins TRBV9 to TRBJ1-4; TRBD1 matches 7 bases. Per the germline V gene, CDR1 is SGDLS and CDR2 is YYNGEE. The CDR3 has 13 amino acids. This chain's CDR3 is CASSTRDRERLFF. The CDR3 nucleotides read TGTGCCAGCAGCACCCGGGACAGAGAAAGACTGTTTTTT.

The V and J genes are TRBV30 and TRBJ1-1; D is unresolved. CDR1 is GTSNPN and CDR2 is SVGIG in the germline V gene (reference sequence). The ends were cut back, 0 bases at V and 5 bases at J, with 7 bases in the middle. The CDR3 totals 12 residues. This chain's CDR3 is CAWSVSGTEAFF. For the CDR3, the DNA is TGTGCCTGGAGTGTATCAGGAACTGAAGCTTTCTTT.

The chain joins TRBV7-2 to TRBJ2-7; TRBD2 matches 7 bases. This CDR3 has 15 residues. CDR1 SGHTA and CDR2 FQGNSA come from the germline V gene. Trimming removed 2 bases from V and 2 bases from J; junction bases left unmatched: 6. CDR3 sequence: CASSLQAGPTYEQYF. Written as DNA, the CDR3 is TGTGCCAGCAGCTTACAAGCGGGGCCGACCTACGAGCAGTACTTC.

V usage is TRBV9 and J usage is TRBJ1-4; D remains unclear. V was shortened by 0 bases and J by 10 bases, with 16 bases between the two germline ends. Germline V CDR1 and CDR2: SGDLS, YYNGEE. The CDR3 runs to 15 residues. As DNA, the CDR3 is TGTGCCAGCAGCGTAGCAGATCCCACCTCTGGAAAACTGTTTTTT. It encodes CASSVADPTSGKLFF.

The chain recombines TRBV7-9 with TRBJ2-7, with 7 bases identical to TRBD2. V was clipped by 2 bases and J by 7 bases; unmatched bases: 8. The germline gives CDR1 SEHNR, CDR2 FQNEAQ (reference sequence). The length of the CDR3 is 14 residues. The CDR3 DNA reads TGTGCCAGCAGCTTACTGAGCGGGACGGGGGAGCAGTACTTC. Protein sequence: CASSLLSGTGEQYF.

The rearrangement uses TRBV11-2 and TRBJ2-1, with 10 positions matching TRBD2. The CDR3 is 16 residues long. Trimming took 5 bases from V and 5 from J; bases not matched to a gene: 9. CDR1 SGHAT and CDR2 FQNNGV come from the germline V gene. The CDR3 region has the DNA TGTGCCAGCAGCCCTCCAGCGGGGGGGAGGAACAATGAGCAGTTCTTC. It codes for CASSPPAGGRNNEQFF.

This chain uses TRBV11-2 with TRBJ1-1, with D hard to call. The V gene's germline CDR1 is SGHAT and CDR2 FQNNGV. The CDR3 extends over 15 amino acids. With 5 bases removed from V and 7 bases from J, the gap between germline ends came to 20 bases. CDR3 coding DNA: TGTGCCAGCAGCCGCCCAGGCAGAAAAGAAGTTGAAGCTTTCTTT. Encoded protein: CASSRPGRKEVEAFF.

The chain joins TRBV29-1 to TRBJ1-2; D not certain. Germline lookup yields CDR1 SQVTM and CDR2 ANQGSEA. The V gene lost 7 bases and the J gene lost 2 bases, with 14 bases spanning the gap. The CDR3 spans 13 residues. The CDR3 loop reads CSALGPENYGYTF. The CDR3 DNA sequence: TGCAGCGCGTTAGGCCCGGAGAACTATGGCTACACCTTC.

The chain joins TRBV25-1 to TRBJ1-2, with 8 nucleotides matching TRBD1. From germline, CDR1 is MGHDK and CDR2 SYGVNS. V gave up 4 bases and J gave up 7 bases; unmatched junction bases: 8. This CDR3 contains 14 residues. The CDR3 is CASSGYQGAGGYTF. The CDR3, as DNA: TGTGCCAGCAGTGGCTACCAGGGGGCGGGTGGCTACACCTTC.

This clone was seen more than once but under ten times. This chain uses TRBV6-5 with TRBJ1-2, with D unresolved. The CDR3 is 16 amino acids. The germline gives CDR1 MNHEY, CDR2 SVGAGI. V lost 2 bases and J 7 bases, leaving 20 bases between the germline ends. The CDR3 protein is CASSYETTGHWSGYTF. CDR3 DNA sequence: TGTGCCAGCAGTTACGAGACTACCGGCCACTGGAGTGGCTACACCTTC.

V is TRBV18 and J is TRBJ2-5; TRBD2 matches at 10 bases. The trim removed 4 bases at V and 5 bases at J, leaving 19 bases unmatched. The germline CDR1 and CDR2 sequences are KGHSH and LQKENI. CDR3 length: 19 amino acids. CDR3 in DNA: TGTGCCAGCTCACGACTACCATTAGCGGGAGGCGTGAAGGGGGAGACCCAGTACTTC. This codes for CASSRLPLAGGVKGETQYF.

V usage is TRBV19 and J usage is TRBJ2-5, with D unclear. The V gene's germline CDR1 is LNHDA and CDR2 SQIVND (reference sequence). Trimming took off 1 base at V and 4 bases at J, with 13 bases between the two ends. CDR3 length equals 15 residues. The CDR3 sequence: CASSIAPNGGETQYF. CDR3 in DNA: TGTGCCAGTAGTATAGCGCCTAATGGCGGAGAGACCCAGTACTTC.

The V gene is TRBV10-3, the J gene TRBJ2-2, with D tentatively TRBD1 (5 bases). V was cut by 0 bases and J by 0 bases, with 14 bases left in between. This CDR3 region has 18 residues. Germline lookup yields CDR1 ENHRY and CDR2 SYGVKD. CDR3 protein: CAISESAGSRTNTGELFF. Written as DNA, the CDR3 is TGTGCCATCAGTGAGTCGGCAGGGTCTAGAACGAACACCGGGGAGCTGTTTTTT.

V and J are TRBV13 and TRBJ2-5; possible D gene TRBD2, 7 bases. The V gene lost 6 bases and the J gene lost 7 bases, with 15 bases spanning the gap. The CDR3 covers 13 residues. Germline lookup yields CDR1 PRHDT and CDR2 FYEKMQ (reference sequence). The CDR3 region is CASRLTGRGTQYF. DNA of the CDR3: TGTGCCAGCAGACTTACAGGGAGGGGGACCCAGTACTTC.

In nucleotides, the CDR3 is TGTGCCAGCAGCTTATGGGCAGGCAACTATGGCTACACCTTC. The encoded protein is CASSLWAGNYGYTF. V usage is TRBV11-2 and J usage is TRBJ1-2; D call uncertain. The CDR3 length is 14 residues. The ends were cut back, 2 bases at V and 2 bases at J, with 9 bases in the middle. The germline CDR1 and CDR2 sequences are SGHAT and FQNNGV.

The chain carries TRBV10-1 and TRBJ1-2, with D hard to call. The V end was cut by 8 bases, the J end by 0 bases, with 13 bases between. This CDR3 contains 14 residues. Germline CDR1 WNHNN, CDR2 SYGVQD (reference sequence). CDR3 sequence: CASFTITPNYGYTF. CDR3 DNA sequence: TGCGCCAGCTTTACTATCACACCTAACTATGGCTACACCTTC.

This CDR3 reads CASSLVGSNTGELFF. CDR3 bases: TGTGCCAGCAGCTTGGTCGGGAGTAACACCGGGGAGCTGTTTTTT. V usage is TRBV5-5 and J usage is TRBJ2-2; D possibly corresponds to TRBD2 (6 bases). The length of the CDR3 is 15 residues. Trimming left V 0 bases short and J 2 bases short, with 8 bases between. Germline V gene lookup returns CDR1 SGHKS and CDR2 YYEKEE (reference sequence). The complete variable domain, with remaining parts taken from reference TRBV5-5 and TRBJ2-2, reads DAGVTQSPTHLIKTRGQQVTLRCSPISGHKSVSWYQQVLGQGPQFIFQYYEKEERGRGNFPDRFSARQFPNYSSELNVNALLLGDSALYLCASSLVGSNTGELFFGEGSRLTVL.

V and J are TRBV18 and TRBJ1-3, with D hard to call. The germline V and J ends were trimmed by 3 bases and 0 bases, with 12 bases remaining between them. Germline CDR1 and CDR2: KGHSH and LQKENI. The CDR3 runs 16 residues. CDR3 sequence reads: CASSPRVGVSGNTIYF. The DNA for the CDR3 is TGTGCCAGCTCACCTCGGGTTGGTGTCTCTGGAAACACCATATATTTT.

The chain links TRBV30 to TRBJ1-2, with TRBD1 matching 9 bases. Germline CDR1 is GTSNPN and CDR2 is SVGIG (reference sequence). The J segment lost 7 bases and the V segment lost 2 bases, leaving 11 bases of the junction unmatched. The CDR3 loop spans 15 amino acids. The CDR3 is CAWSLMTGGMAGYTF. The CDR3 DNA is TGTGCCTGGAGTCTTATGACAGGGGGTATGGCTGGCTACACCTTC.

The chain has TRBV2 and TRBJ2-3; TRBD2 might be the D (5 bases). The germline V and J ends were trimmed by 10 bases and 0 bases, with 14 bases remaining between them. This CDR3 spans 14 amino acids. CDR1 SNHLY and CDR2 FYNNEI come from the germline V gene. CDR3 region: CAIERSPSTDTQYF. The CDR3 DNA is TGTGCCATCGAGCGGTCTCCTAGCACAGATACGCAGTATTTT.

In its sample, this clone was seen once. The chain joins TRBV7-2 to TRBJ2-2, with TRBD2 matching 13 bases. Germline V lookup: CDR1 SGHTA, CDR2 FQGNSA. Trimming cost V 1 base and J 1 base; bases outside gene matches: 3. This CDR3 has 18 residues. The CDR3 protein is CASSLERTSGRNTGELFF. The CDR3 bases are TGTGCCAGCAGCTTAGAAAGGACTAGCGGGAGGAACACCGGGGAGCTGTTTTTT.

The chain is built from TRBV7-9 and TRBJ2-2; possible D gene TRBD2, 7 bases. V was cut by 3 bases and J by 2 bases, with 16 bases left in between. In germline, CDR1 is SEHNR, CDR2 FQNEAQ (reference sequence). This CDR3 has 17 amino acids. CDR3 residues: CASSFGGGGPNTGELFF. The CDR3 coding sequence is TGTGCCAGCAGCTTCGGGGGAGGGGGACCCAACACCGGGGAGCTGTTTTTT.

The chain links TRBV4-2 to TRBJ1-5; D may be TRBD1 (6 bases). The CDR3 sequence is 16 residues long. Between the trimmed V and J ends, which lost 1 base and 6 bases, there was a span of 16 bases. Germline lookup yields CDR1 LGHNA and CDR2 YNFKEQ. The CDR3 DNA reads TGTGCCAGCAGCCAAGGGGGGCAGGGAAGTCGTCAGCCCCAGCATTTT. Protein: CASSQGGQGSRQPQHF.

The chain is built from TRBV4-2 and TRBJ2-1; 8 positions agree with TRBD2. CDR3 size: 17 residues. V shed 4 bases and J 6 bases; nucleotides not matched to a gene: 14. Germline V gives CDR1 LGHNA, CDR2 YNFKEQ. CDR3 DNA sequence: TGTGCCAGCAGCCGCTTGGGGCTAGCGGGTTCCCTCAATGAGCAGTTCTTC. Its translation: CASSRLGLAGSLNEQFF.